Below, one T cell receptor (beta chain) is given with its context. As originally analysed: By means of reference gene primer amplification, nucleated cell counts were estimated. Sequencing was performed with immunoSEQ multiplex PCR; in TCRdb, only in-frame clones are kept and a portion is missing. V, J and clone size are taken as reported in that table, and D and trimming were inferred from the DNA itself. The sample lists 250,000 to 300,000 clones; 65% to 90% were seen once. This sample is part of a study of blood T cell repertoires in COVID-19. Study-level background: Specimens from acute and convalescent COVID-19 originated in the United States, Italy and Spain. PBMCs, B-cell-depleted T cells, or T cells were the source of the cDNA or gDNA that made up the material.

Sequencing used peripheral blood. This sequence was found in a woman aged 55 to 70 with active or convalescent COVID-19.

CDR3 loop: CASQASGENSPLHF. In DNA, the CDR3 is TGTGCCAGCCAAGCCTCAGGGGAAAATTCACCCCTCCACTTT. This rearrangement joins TRBV19 to TRBJ1-6; possibly TRBD1 for D (6 bases). V gave up 9 bases and J gave up 7 bases, with 16 bases separating them. CDR1 and CDR2 from the germline V gene are LNHDA and SQIVND (reference sequence). The CDR3 extends over 14 amino acids.